In its sample, the clone carrying this T cell receptor (beta chain) was seen a few times. This record belongs to a study of blood T cell repertoires in COVID-19. Across the whole study: Sites across the United States, Italy and Spain contributed samples from acute and convalescent COVID-19. Nucleic acid was either cDNA or gDNA, and it came from T cells, B-cell-depleted T cells, or PBMCs.

Germline V lookup: CDR1 SGHVS, CDR2 FNYEAQ. This CDR3 has 16 amino acids. V lost 1 base, J lost 4 bases, and 14 bases lay in between. In the original workflow: Reference gene primer amplification gave estimated nucleated cell counts. Profiling relied on immunoSEQ multiplex PCR, and the TCRdb table lists in-frame clones only, not all of them. The DNA gave D and trimming, while V, J and clone size come from that table. The table shows about 28,000 clones, with about 80% occurring only once. The rearrangement uses TRBV7-6 and TRBJ2-4; D perhaps matches TRBD1 (6 bases). The TCR originated in a man between 65 and 79 years old with acute or convalescent COVID-19. The sequenced material came from peripheral blood. The CDR3 spells CASSLEIQGPKNIQYF. The CDR3 DNA is TGTGCCAGCAGCTTAGAGATACAGGGCCCTAAAAACATTCAGTACTTC. Full variable domain (outside the CDR3, taken from reference TRBV7-6 and TRBJ2-4): GAGVSQSPRYKVTKRGQDVALRCDPISGHVSLYWYRQALGQGPEFLTYFNYEAQQDKSGLPNDRFSAERPEGSISTLTIQRTEQRDSAMYRCASSLEIQGPKNIQYFGAGTRLSVL.